Below, 23 T cell receptor beta chains from the same sample are listed, as sequenced in a study of CD8 T cells in Susac syndrome. When the RNA was reverse transcribed, random hexamers were used with an input of about 0.45 to 1 ug. TCRdb itself ran the immunoSEQ multiplex PCR reads through MiXCR, one entry per CDR3 protein. This sample yields about 130,000 distinct CDR3 sequences, of which 85% to 95% are seen a single time; 0.18% belongs to the top ten. The specimen sequenced was CD8+ T cells from PBMCs. These receptors all stem from a human donor with Susac syndrome.

The V call is TRBV13, the J call TRBJ1-1; no reliable D call. Germline values: CDR1 PRHDT, CDR2 FYEKMQ (reference sequence). V lost 3 bases, J lost 8 bases, and 7 bases lay in between. The CDR3 runs to 11 residues. The CDR3 is CASSFGPEAFF. The CDR3 region has the DNA TGTGCCAGCAGCTTTGGCCCAGAAGCTTTCTTT.

The rearrangement joins TRBV2 to TRBJ2-1; D unclear. The CDR3 spans 15 residues. The germline CDR1 and CDR2 sequences are SNHLY and FYNNEI. Trimming cost V 2 bases and J 5 bases, with 13 bases left between them. For the CDR3, the DNA is TGTGCCAGCAGTGAACAGCCGATACCCCACAATGAGCAGTTCTTC. Translation gives CASSEQPIPHNEQFF. The variable domain in full, with the rest retrieved from reference TRBV2 and TRBJ2-1, is EPEVTQTPSHQVTQMGQEVILRCVPISNHLYFYWYRQILGQKVEFLVSFYNNEISEKSEIFDDQFSVERPDGSNFTLKIRSTKLEDSAMYFCASSEQPIPHNEQFFGPGTRLTVL.

The chain is built from TRBV6-1 and TRBJ1-1; TRBD1 is a possible D gene (6 bases). CDR3 length: 14 amino acids. Looked up from germline, CDR1 is MNHNS and CDR2 is SASEGT. V was shortened by 2 bases and J by 1 base, with 8 bases between the two germline ends. The CDR3 here is CASSETGPNTEAFF. As DNA, the CDR3 is TGTGCCAGCAGTGAAACAGGGCCGAACACTGAAGCTTTCTTT.

The CDR3 sequence: CASSRQSNEQFF. CDR3 in DNA: TGTGCCAGCAGCCGCCAAAGCAATGAGCAGTTCTTC. The chain carries TRBV5-4 and TRBJ2-1, with D uncertain. This CDR3 spans 12 amino acids. The germline V gene has CDR1 SGHNT and CDR2 YYREEE (reference sequence). V lost 4 bases to trimming and J lost 6 bases, with 8 bases between them.

V usage is TRBV5-4 and J usage is TRBJ2-1, with D hard to call. V shed 3 bases and J shed 7 bases, with 8 bases lying between them. The CDR3 runs 12 residues. Germline V gene sequence: CDR1 SGHNT, CDR2 YYREEE (reference sequence). DNA of the CDR3: TGTGCCAGCAGCTCTATGACTAATGAGCAGTTCTTC. As protein: CASSSMTNEQFF.

This chain joins TRBV11-3 and TRBJ2-3; 8 bases are a match to TRBD2. Germline loops: CDR1 SGHNT, CDR2 YENEEA. The CDR3 extends over 14 amino acids. The trim removed 6 bases at V and 0 bases at J, leaving 2 bases unmatched. The CDR3 DNA reads TGTGCCAGCAGTGCGGGAGGAAGCACAGATACGCAGTATTTT. Translated: CASSAGGSTDTQYF.

V gene TRBV4-1 combines with J gene TRBJ2-2, with no clear D. The CDR3 length is 14 residues. Germline V gene sequence: CDR1 MGHRA, CDR2 YSYEKL. Trimming shortened V by 4 bases and J by 8 bases, and 14 bases separated the two germline ends. As DNA, the CDR3 is TGCGCCAGCAGCCCGGCCGAGTTCAAAGGGGAGCTGTTTTTT. Its translation: CASSPAEFKGELFF.

V usage is TRBV11-2 and J usage is TRBJ2-7; 9 nucleotides line up with TRBD1. With V trimmed by 5 bases and J by 6 bases, 8 bases remained unmatched. CDR1 is SGHAT and CDR2 is FQNNGV in the germline V gene. The CDR3 length is 14 residues. The CDR3 bases are TGTGCCAGCAGCCCGGGACAGGGCGGGGTCGAGCAGTACTTC. Protein sequence: CASSPGQGGVEQYF. Full variable domain (rest looked up from reference TRBV11-2 and TRBJ2-7): EAGVAQSPRYKIIEKRQSVAFWCNPISGHATLYWYQQILGQGPKLLIQFQNNGVVDDSQLPKDRFSAERLKGVDSTLKIQPAKLEDSAVYLCASSPGQGGVEQYFGPGTRLTVT.

The gene calls are TRBV29-1 and TRBJ2-5; weak D call: TRBD1 (6 bases). The CDR3 spans 14 residues. Looked up from germline, CDR1 is SQVTM and CDR2 is ANQGSEA. Trimming removed 4 bases from V and 5 bases from J, with 17 bases in between. The CDR3 bases are TGCAGCGTTGTCCCTACAGGGACCATCGAGACCCAGTACTTC. Protein product: CSVVPTGTIETQYF.

This chain joins TRBV19 and TRBJ2-5; a possible D gene is TRBD2 (5 bases). The CDR3 spans 14 residues. CDR1 and CDR2 (germline): LNHDA, SQIVND (reference sequence). The V end lost 3 bases, the J end lost 3 bases, and 11 bases lay between the germline ends. The CDR3 region is CASSMPGREETQYF. The CDR3 nucleotides are TGTGCCAGTAGTATGCCCGGGCGGGAAGAGACCCAGTACTTC.

The chain is built from TRBV9 and TRBJ2-7; TRBD2 matches at 10 bases. The CDR3 loop spans 15 amino acids. After removal of 0 bases from V and 4 bases from J, the junction contained 4 bases not matched to a gene. The germline gives CDR1 SGDLS, CDR2 YYNGEE. CDR3 region: CASSVGPSGSYEQYF. CDR3 in DNA: TGTGCCAGCAGCGTAGGCCCTAGCGGGAGTTACGAGCAGTACTTC.

The CDR3 reads CASSSRERTDTQYF. CDR3 nucleotides: TGTGCCAGCAGCTCCAGGGAACGCACAGATACGCAGTATTTT. V usage is TRBV7-9 and J usage is TRBJ2-3, with a possible D match to TRBD1 (5 bases). Deletions cut 4 bases from V and 1 base from J, with 9 bases between. CDR3 size: 14 residues. The V gene's germline CDR1 is SEHNR and CDR2 FQNEAQ (reference sequence).

The chain is built from TRBV10-3 and TRBJ2-3; the D gene is possibly TRBD1 (6 bases). Per the germline V gene, CDR1 is ENHRY and CDR2 is SYGVKD. V lost 3 bases, J lost 6 bases, and 13 bases lay in between. The CDR3 runs to 14 residues. DNA for the CDR3: TGTGCCATCAGTGACCCGGGGACAATGGATACGCAGTATTTT. Translated: CAISDPGTMDTQYF.

The chain has TRBV20-1 and TRBJ1-2; TRBD1 aligns across 11 bases. The V and J ends lost 7 bases and 6 bases, in that order; junction bases with no gene match: 13. Germline loops: CDR1 DFQATT, CDR2 SNEGSKA (reference sequence). The CDR3 runs to 15 residues. The DNA of the CDR3 is TGCAGTGACCTACGGCCGGGACAGGGGGTCGATGGCTACACCTTC. Translating gives CSDLRPGQGVDGYTF.

The CDR3: CASSRRGIRVGANYGYTF. The CDR3 coding sequence is TGTGCCAGTAGTCGACGAGGGATACGGGTAGGAGCAAACTATGGCTACACCTTC. V gene TRBV19 combines with J gene TRBJ1-2; D not resolved. Trimming took 5 bases from V and 2 from J, leaving 24 bases between them. Germline CDR1 is LNHDA and CDR2 is SQIVND (reference sequence). The CDR3 is made up of 18 amino acids.

This chain connects TRBV6-5 to TRBJ1-1; D remains ambiguous. V dropped 6 bases and J dropped 1 base, with 9 bases sitting between them. The CDR3 consists of 13 residues. Germline-derived CDR1 and CDR2 are MNHEY and SVGAGI. CDR3 DNA: TGTGCCAGCAGCCTCCGACAGAACACTGAAGCTTTCTTT. It is translated as CASSLRQNTEAFF.

The V call is TRBV3-1, the J call TRBJ1-1, with D possibly being TRBD1 (6 bases). V lost 0 bases and J 1 base, leaving 12 bases between the germline ends. The CDR3 has 16 residues. Germline V gene sequence: CDR1 LGHDT, CDR2 YNNKEL (reference sequence). CDR3 sequence (DNA): TGTGCCAGCAGCCAAGAGTCTGGACAGCCGAACACTGAAGCTTTCTTT. This sequence encodes CASSQESGQPNTEAFF.

This chain links TRBV20-1 with TRBJ2-1; 11 positions match TRBD2. Germline CDR1 and CDR2: DFQATT and SNEGSKA (reference sequence). V lost 2 bases and J lost 8; bases outside the gene matches: 14. The CDR3 sequence is 17 residues long. In DNA form, the CDR3 reads TGCAGTGCTAGACCTCCGACTAGCGGGAAACTTCACGATGAGCAGTTCTTC. Protein sequence: CSARPPTSGKLHDEQFF.

This chain connects TRBV19 to TRBJ1-1; unclear D gene. In germline, CDR1 is LNHDA, CDR2 SQIVND (reference sequence). Trimming stripped 1 base from V and 7 bases from J, with 10 bases between. This CDR3 contains 13 residues. The CDR3 DNA reads TGTGCCAGTAGTATAGGTATCTTGAGTGAAGCTTTCTTT. Residues: CASSIGILSEAFF.

The chain joins TRBV7-9 to TRBJ2-7, with a weak D call TRBD1 (6 bases). The CDR3 spans 16 residues. The V gene's germline CDR1 is SEHNR and CDR2 FQNEAQ (reference sequence). Trimming pared 2 bases from V and 4 bases from J, leaving 18 bases between. CDR3 amino acids: CASSLYGSGRGYEQYF. The DNA of the CDR3 is TGTGCCAGCAGCTTATATGGCAGCGGCAGGGGTTACGAGCAGTACTTC.

The chain joins TRBV7-2 to TRBJ1-5; D remains ambiguous. The CDR3 sequence is 17 residues long. Trimming shortened V by 5 bases and J by 3 bases, and 20 bases separated the two germline ends. Germline assignment: CDR1 SGHTA and CDR2 FQGNSA. In DNA, the CDR3 is TGTGCCAGCAGCCCCCGGCCCGGGGAGTACACCAATCAGCCCCAGCATTTT. It specifies CASSPRPGEYTNQPQHF. Full variable domain (missing parts from reference TRBV7-2 and TRBJ1-5): GAGVSQSPSNKVTEKGKDVELRCDPISGHTALYWYRQSLGQGLEFLIYFQGNSAPDKSGLPSDRFSAERTGGSVSTLTIQRTQQEDSAVYLCASSPRPGEYTNQPQHFGDGTRLSIL.

The V call is TRBV7-2, the J call TRBJ2-7, with 8 bases fitting TRBD2. Trimming took 5 bases from V and 1 from J; bases not matched to a gene: 16. The CDR3 has 18 amino acids. Germline V CDR1 and CDR2: SGHTA, FQGNSA. The CDR3 region is CASSPYWWAGGESYEQYF. The CDR3 bases are TGTGCCAGCAGCCCCTATTGGTGGGCGGGAGGCGAATCCTACGAGCAGTACTTC.

The rearrangement uses TRBV6-2 or TRBV6-3 and TRBJ2-7; D unclear. The CDR3 spans 12 residues. Trimming cost V 4 bases and J 3 bases, with 7 bases left between them. Germline V gene sequence: CDR1 MNHEY, CDR2 SVGEGT. Here the CDR3 DNA reads TGTGCCAGCAGTTTGGTAGGCTACGAGCAGTACTTC. Its protein is CASSLVGYEQYF.